The T cell receptor (beta chain) described here comes from a study of T cells in Graves' hyperthyroidism and ophthalmopathy. Study-wide results and limits: Most thyroid clonotypes with frequency above 0.001 were detected in blood.

This clonotype was counted at least ten times. What it binds is not known. Amplified regions were TCR beta CDR3 sequences from RNA transcripts. During a first-round RT-PCR of the TCR CDR3, the HTBI primer set was used. Using its own MiXCR run on the multiplex PCR reads, TCRdb lists one record per CDR3 protein. The repertoire holds hundreds of thousands of distinct CDR3 sequences, approximately 14% seen once, with around 24% in the top ten. CDR1 is MNHEY, CDR2 SVGEGT, per germline. The CDR3 has 16 residues. V lost 5 bases to trimming and J lost 11 bases; unmatched junction nucleotides: 10. Uncontrolled infection, other autoimmune disease, pregnancy or lactation led to exclusion.

The sequence was collected from a woman in her twenties or thirties with Graves' hyperthyroidism. The sequenced sample was blood. V gene TRBV6-2 or TRBV6-3 combines with J gene TRBJ1-6, with 12 bases fitting TRBD1. The CDR3 loop reads CASSTRDRGLATPLHF. CDR3 sequence (DNA): TGTGCCAGCAGTACCCGGGACAGGGGGCTTGCTACACCCCTCCACTTT.